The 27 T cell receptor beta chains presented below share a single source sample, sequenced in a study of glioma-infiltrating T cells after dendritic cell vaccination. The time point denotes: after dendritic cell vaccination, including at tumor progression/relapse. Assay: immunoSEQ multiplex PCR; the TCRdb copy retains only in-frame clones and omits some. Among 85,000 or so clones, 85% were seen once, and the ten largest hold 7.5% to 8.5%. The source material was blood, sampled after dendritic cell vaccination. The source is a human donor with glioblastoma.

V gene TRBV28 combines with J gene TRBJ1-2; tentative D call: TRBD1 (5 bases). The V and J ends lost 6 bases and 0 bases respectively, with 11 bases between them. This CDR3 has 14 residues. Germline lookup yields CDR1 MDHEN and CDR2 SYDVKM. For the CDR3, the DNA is TGTGCCAGCAGCCTATGGGGCCCTAACTATGGCTACACCTTC. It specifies CASSLWGPNYGYTF.

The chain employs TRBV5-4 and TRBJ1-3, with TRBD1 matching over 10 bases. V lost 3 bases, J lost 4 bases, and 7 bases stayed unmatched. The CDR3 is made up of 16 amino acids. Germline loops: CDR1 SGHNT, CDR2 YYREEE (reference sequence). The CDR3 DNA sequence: TGTGCCAGCAGCTCCCGGACAGGGGGATTCGGAAACACCATATATTTT. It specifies CASSSRTGGFGNTIYF. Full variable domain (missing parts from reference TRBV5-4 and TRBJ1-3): ETGVTQSPTHLIKTRGQQVTLRCSSQSGHNTVSWYQQALGQGPQFIFQYYREEENGRGNFPPRFSGLQFPNYSSELNVNALELDDSALYLCASSSRTGGFGNTIYFGEGSWLTVV.

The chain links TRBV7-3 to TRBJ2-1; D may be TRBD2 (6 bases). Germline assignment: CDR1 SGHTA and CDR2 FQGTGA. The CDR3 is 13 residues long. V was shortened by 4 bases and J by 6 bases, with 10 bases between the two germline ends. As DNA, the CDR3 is TGTGCCAGCAGCTCACAGACTAGCAATGAGCAGTTCTTC. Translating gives CASSSQTSNEQFF.

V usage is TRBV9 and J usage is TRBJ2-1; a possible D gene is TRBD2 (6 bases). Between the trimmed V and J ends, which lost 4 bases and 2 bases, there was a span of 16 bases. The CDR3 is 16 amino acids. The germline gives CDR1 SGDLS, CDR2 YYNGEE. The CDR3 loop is CASSPPGLRTYNEQFF. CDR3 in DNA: TGTGCCAGCAGCCCCCCGGGACTTAGAACCTACAATGAGCAGTTCTTC.

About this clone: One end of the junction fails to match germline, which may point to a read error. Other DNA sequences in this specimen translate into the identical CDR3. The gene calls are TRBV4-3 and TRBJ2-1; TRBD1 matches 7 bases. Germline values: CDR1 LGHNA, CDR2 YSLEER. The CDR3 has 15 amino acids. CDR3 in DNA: TGCGCCAGCAGCCAGAAGGGACAGAACTACAATGAGCAATTCTTC. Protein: CASSQKGQNYNEQFF.

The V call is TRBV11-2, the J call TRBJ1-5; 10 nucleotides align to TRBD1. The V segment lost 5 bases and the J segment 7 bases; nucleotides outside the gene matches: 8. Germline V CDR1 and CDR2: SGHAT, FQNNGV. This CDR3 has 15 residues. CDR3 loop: CASSPGTGVGQPQHF. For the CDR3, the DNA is TGTGCCAGCAGCCCCGGGACAGGGGTTGGACAGCCCCAGCATTTT.

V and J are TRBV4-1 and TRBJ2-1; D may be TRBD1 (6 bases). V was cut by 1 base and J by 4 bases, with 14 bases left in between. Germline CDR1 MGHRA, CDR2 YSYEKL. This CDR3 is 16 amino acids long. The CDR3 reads CASSQAGLGGYNEQFF. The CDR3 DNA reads TGCGCCAGCAGCCAAGCGGGGCTAGGGGGTTACAATGAGCAGTTCTTC.

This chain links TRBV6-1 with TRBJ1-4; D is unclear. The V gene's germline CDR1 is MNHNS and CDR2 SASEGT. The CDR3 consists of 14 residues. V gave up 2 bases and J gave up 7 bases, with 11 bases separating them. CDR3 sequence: CASSESGGGEKLFF. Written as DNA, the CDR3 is TGTGCCAGCAGTGAATCCGGAGGCGGTGAAAAACTGTTTTTT.

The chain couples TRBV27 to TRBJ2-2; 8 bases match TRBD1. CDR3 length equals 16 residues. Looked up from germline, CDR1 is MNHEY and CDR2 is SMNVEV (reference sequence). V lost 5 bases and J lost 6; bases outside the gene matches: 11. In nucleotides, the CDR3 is TGTGCCAGCAGTCCTCGGACAGGGTACGGGCCCGGGGAGCTGTTTTTT. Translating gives CASSPRTGYGPGELFF.

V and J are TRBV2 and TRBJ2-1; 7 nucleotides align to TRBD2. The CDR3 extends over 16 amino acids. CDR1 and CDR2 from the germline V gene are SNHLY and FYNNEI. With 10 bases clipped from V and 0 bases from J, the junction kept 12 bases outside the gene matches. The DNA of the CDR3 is TGTGCCACCAGAGACGGACTAGGGAGCTCCTACAATGAGCAGTTCTTC. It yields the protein CATRDGLGSSYNEQFF.

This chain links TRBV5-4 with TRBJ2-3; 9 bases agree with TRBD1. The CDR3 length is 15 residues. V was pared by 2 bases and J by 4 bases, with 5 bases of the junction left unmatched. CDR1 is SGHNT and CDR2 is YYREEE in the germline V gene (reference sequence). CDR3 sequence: CASSFKQGASDTQYF. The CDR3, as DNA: TGTGCCAGCAGCTTCAAACAGGGGGCATCAGATACGCAGTATTTT.

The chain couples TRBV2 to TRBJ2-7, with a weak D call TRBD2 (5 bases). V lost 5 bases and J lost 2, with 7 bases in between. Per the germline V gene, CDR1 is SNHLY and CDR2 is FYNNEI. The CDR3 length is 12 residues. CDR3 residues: CASSTGAYEQYF. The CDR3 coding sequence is TGTGCCAGCAGTACCGGGGCCTACGAGCAGTACTTC.

CDR3 coding DNA: TGTGCCAGCCAGTCAGGGGTGGGAGGCTACACCTTC. Translating gives CASQSGVGGYTF. The V and J genes are TRBV6-5 and TRBJ1-2; weak D call: TRBD1 (6 bases). The V gene lost 8 bases and the J gene lost 8 bases, with 15 bases spanning the gap. Per the germline V gene, CDR1 is MNHEY and CDR2 is SVGAGI. The CDR3 has 12 residues.

The CDR3 sequence is CATRTLTAGTGELFF. The DNA of the CDR3 is TGTGCCACCAGAACCCTCACAGCGGGCACCGGGGAGCTGTTTTTT. The J gene is TRBJ2-2, the V gene TRBV15, with D tentatively TRBD2 (6 bases). V was trimmed by 6 bases and J by 4 bases, leaving 15 bases between them. The germline CDR1 and CDR2 sequences are LNHNV and YYDKDF (reference sequence). The CDR3 has 15 amino acids.

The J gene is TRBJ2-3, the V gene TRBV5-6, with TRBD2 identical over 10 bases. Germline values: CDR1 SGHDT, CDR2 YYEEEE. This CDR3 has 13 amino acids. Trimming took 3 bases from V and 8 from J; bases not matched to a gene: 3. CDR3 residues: CASSWGTSATQYF. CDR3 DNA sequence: TGTGCCAGCAGCTGGGGGACTAGCGCTACGCAGTATTTT.

CDR3 protein: CASSRRGSTDTQYF. In DNA, the CDR3 is TGTGCCAGCAGCCGCAGGGGCAGCACAGATACGCAGTATTTT. This chain uses TRBV5-6 with TRBJ2-3, with D perhaps TRBD1 (6 bases). The CDR3 extends over 14 amino acids. V was cut by 4 bases and J by 0 bases, with 9 bases left in between. Germline CDR1 SGHDT, CDR2 YYEEEE.

The CDR3 region has the DNA TGTGCCAGCAGTCTTCCTAGCGGGGGTCACTACAATGAGCAGTTCTTC. Protein sequence: CASSLPSGGHYNEQFF. This sequence joins TRBV2 and TRBJ2-1; TRBD2 matches at 10 bases. The CDR3 sequence is 16 residues long. CDR1 is SNHLY, CDR2 FYNNEI, per germline. Losses at the gene ends were 5 bases for V and 3 bases for J; bases not matched to a gene: 7.

CDR3 amino acids: CASSPGFQGNQPQHF. The DNA for the CDR3 is TGTGCCAGCTCACCAGGGTTTCAGGGCAATCAGCCCCAGCATTTT. V is TRBV18 and J is TRBJ1-5; no definite D call. V lost 2 bases and J 2 bases, leaving 10 bases between the germline ends. The CDR3 contains 15 residues. Germline-derived CDR1 and CDR2 are KGHSH and LQKENI.

CDR3 protein: CASRRTGGEGNTIYF. Written as DNA, the CDR3 is TGTGCCAGTAGAAGGACAGGGGGCGAAGGAAACACCATATATTTT. The gene calls are TRBV19 and TRBJ1-3, with TRBD1 matching 11 bases. J was trimmed by 4 bases and V by 6 bases; bases with no gene match: 5. The CDR3 contains 15 residues. Germline CDR1 is LNHDA and CDR2 is SQIVND (reference sequence).

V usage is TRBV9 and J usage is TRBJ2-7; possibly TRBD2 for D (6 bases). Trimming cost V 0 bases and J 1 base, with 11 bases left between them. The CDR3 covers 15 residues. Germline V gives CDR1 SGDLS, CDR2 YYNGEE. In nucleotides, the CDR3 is TGTGCCAGCAGCGTAGGGGGGGACCGGTCCTACGAGCAGTACTTC. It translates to CASSVGGDRSYEQYF. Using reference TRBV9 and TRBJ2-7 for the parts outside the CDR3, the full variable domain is DSGVTQTPKHLITATGQRVTLRCSPRSGDLSVYWYQQSLDQGLQFLIQYYNGEERAKGNILERFSAQQFPDLHSELNLSSLELGDSALYFCASSVGGDRSYEQYFGPGTRLTVT.

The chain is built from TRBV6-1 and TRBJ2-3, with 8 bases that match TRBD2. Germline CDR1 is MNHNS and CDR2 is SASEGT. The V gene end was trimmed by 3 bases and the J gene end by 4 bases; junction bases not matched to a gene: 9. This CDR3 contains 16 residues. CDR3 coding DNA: TGTGCCAGCAGTGAGGTGTGGGGGCGGGAGGCAGATACGCAGTATTTT. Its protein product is CASSEVWGREADTQYF.

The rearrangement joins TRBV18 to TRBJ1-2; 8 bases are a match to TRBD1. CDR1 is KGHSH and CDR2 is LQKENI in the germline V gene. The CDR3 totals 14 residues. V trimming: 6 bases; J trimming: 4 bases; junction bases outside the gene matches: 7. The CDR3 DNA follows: TGTGCCAGCTCGCTCGCTGACAGGGGCTATGGCTACACCTTC. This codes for CASSLADRGYGYTF.

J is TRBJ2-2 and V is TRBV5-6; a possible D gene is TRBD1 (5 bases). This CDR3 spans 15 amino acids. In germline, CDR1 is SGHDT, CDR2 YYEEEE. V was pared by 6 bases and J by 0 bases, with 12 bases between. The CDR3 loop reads CASTLGHSNTGELFF. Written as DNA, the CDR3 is TGTGCCAGCACCCTGGGGCATTCGAACACCGGGGAGCTGTTTTTT. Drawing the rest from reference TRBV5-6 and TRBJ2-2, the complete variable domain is DAGVTQSPTHLIKTRGQQVTLRCSPKSGHDTVSWYQQALGQGPQFIFQYYEEEERQRGNFPDRFSGHQFPNYSSELNVNALLLGDSALYLCASTLGHSNTGELFFGEGSRLTVL.

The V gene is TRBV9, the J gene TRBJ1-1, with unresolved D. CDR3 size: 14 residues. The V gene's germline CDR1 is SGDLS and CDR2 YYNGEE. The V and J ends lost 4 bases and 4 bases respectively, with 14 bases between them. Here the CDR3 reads CASSRGLGSTEAFF. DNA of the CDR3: TGTGCCAGCAGCAGAGGGCTCGGGAGCACTGAAGCTTTCTTT.

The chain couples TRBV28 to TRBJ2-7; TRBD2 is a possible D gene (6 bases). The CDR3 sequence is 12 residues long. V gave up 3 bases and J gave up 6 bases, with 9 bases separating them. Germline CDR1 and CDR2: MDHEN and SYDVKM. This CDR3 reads CASSFWGGEQYF. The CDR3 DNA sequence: TGTGCCAGCAGTTTTTGGGGAGGCGAGCAGTACTTC. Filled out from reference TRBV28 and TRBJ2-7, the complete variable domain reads DVKVTQSSRYLVKRTGEKVFLECVQDMDHENMFWYRQDPGLGLRLIYFSYDVKMKEKGDIPEGYSVSREKKERFSLILESASTNQTSMYLCASSFWGGEQYFGPGTRLTVT.

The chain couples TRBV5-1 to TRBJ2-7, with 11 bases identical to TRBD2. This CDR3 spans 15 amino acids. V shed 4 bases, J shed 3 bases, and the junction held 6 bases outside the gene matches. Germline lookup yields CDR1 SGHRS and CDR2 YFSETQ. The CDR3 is CASSQIAGGSYEQYF. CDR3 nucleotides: TGCGCCAGCAGCCAGATAGCGGGAGGGAGCTACGAGCAGTACTTC.

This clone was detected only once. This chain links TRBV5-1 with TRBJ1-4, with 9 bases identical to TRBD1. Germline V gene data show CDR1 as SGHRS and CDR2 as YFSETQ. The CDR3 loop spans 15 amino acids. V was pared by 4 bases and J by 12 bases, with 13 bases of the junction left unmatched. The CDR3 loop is CASSPYRTGEGELFF. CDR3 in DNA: TGCGCCAGCAGCCCTTACCGGACAGGGGAGGGGGAACTGTTTTTT.